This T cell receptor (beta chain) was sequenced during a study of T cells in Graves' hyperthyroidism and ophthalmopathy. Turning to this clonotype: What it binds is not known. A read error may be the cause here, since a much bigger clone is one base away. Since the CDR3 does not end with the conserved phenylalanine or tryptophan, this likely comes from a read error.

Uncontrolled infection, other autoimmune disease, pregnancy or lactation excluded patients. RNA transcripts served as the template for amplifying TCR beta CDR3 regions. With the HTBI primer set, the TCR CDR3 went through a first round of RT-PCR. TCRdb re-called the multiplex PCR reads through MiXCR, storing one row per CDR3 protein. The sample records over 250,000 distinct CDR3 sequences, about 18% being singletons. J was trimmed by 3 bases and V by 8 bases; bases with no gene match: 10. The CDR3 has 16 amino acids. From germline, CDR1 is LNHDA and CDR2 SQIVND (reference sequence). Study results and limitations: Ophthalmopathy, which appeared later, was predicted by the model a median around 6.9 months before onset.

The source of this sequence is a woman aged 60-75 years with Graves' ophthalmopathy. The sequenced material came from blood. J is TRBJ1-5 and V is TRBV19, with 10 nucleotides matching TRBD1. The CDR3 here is CASGGFGTGDNQPQHS. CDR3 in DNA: TGTGCCAGTGGGGGTTTCGGGACAGGGGACAATCAGCCCCAGCATTCT.